These 21 T cell receptor beta chains were all obtained from the same sample, sequenced in a study of cytomegalovirus exposure and HLA in healthy donors. Researchers ran the PCR with 60 Vbeta and 13 Jbeta primers. Assay: immunoSEQ multiplex PCR; the TCRdb copy retains only in-frame clones and omits some. The sample has 150,000 to 200,000 clones, roughly 76% seen once; the top ten hold roughly an eighth. The sequenced sample consisted of PBMCs. The source of these receptors is a woman in her 50s in good health and CMV-seronegative.

This chain connects TRBV28 to TRBJ1-5; TRBD1 matches at 9 bases. The CDR3 sequence is 16 residues long. The V segment lost 4 bases and the J segment 0 bases; nucleotides outside the gene matches: 4. Germline loops: CDR1 MDHEN, CDR2 SYDVKM. The CDR3 loop reads CASSSWTGDSNQPQHF. CDR3 DNA sequence: TGTGCCAGCAGTTCCTGGACAGGGGATAGCAATCAGCCCCAGCATTTT.

This clone has just one count. The chain recombines TRBV4-2 with TRBJ1-6, with no clear D. The V gene's germline CDR1 is LGHNA and CDR2 YNFKEQ. The ends were cut back, 1 base at V and 5 bases at J, with 12 bases in the middle. The CDR3 contains 16 residues. The CDR3 DNA sequence: TGTGCCAGCAGCCAAGGAGTCACGGTGAATAATTCACCCCTCCACTTT. Residues: CASSQGVTVNNSPLHF.

This clone was picked up one time. The chain combines TRBV18 with TRBJ2-7, with D perhaps matching TRBD2 (6 bases). V was clipped by 0 bases and J by 7 bases, with 10 bases between them. Germline V gene sequence: CDR1 KGHSH, CDR2 LQKENI. The CDR3 contains 13 residues. The DNA of the CDR3 is TGTGCCAGCTCACCACCCGCCGGGAGTGAGCAGTACTTC. The encoded protein is CASSPPAGSEQYF.

This rearrangement joins TRBV5-1 to TRBJ2-3; 12 bases align to TRBD2. Germline values: CDR1 SGHRS, CDR2 YFSETQ. V was clipped by 3 bases and J by 5 bases; unmatched bases: 1. The CDR3 covers 14 residues. The CDR3 sequence: CASSSSGGGDTQYF. DNA of the CDR3: TGCGCCAGCAGCTCTAGCGGGGGGGGAGATACGCAGTATTTT.

The V and J genes are TRBV4-3 and TRBJ2-2; the D gene is possibly TRBD2 (5 bases). The CDR3 runs 16 residues. Germline values: CDR1 LGHNA, CDR2 YSLEER. Trimming stripped 0 bases from V and 4 bases from J, with 12 bases between. The DNA of the CDR3 is TGCGCCAGCAGCCAAGATAACAGCGGAACCACCGGGGAGCTGTTTTTT. Translation gives CASSQDNSGTTGELFF.

As to this clone: One end of the junction varies from germline; a read error may be responsible. The chain is built from TRBV28 and TRBJ1-1; the D gene is possibly TRBD1 (6 bases). Per germline, CDR1 MDHEN and CDR2 SYDVKM. The CDR3 is 20 amino acids. CDR3 in amino acids: CAGSSSPGRPGGRLRTEAFF. DNA for the CDR3: TGTGCCGGCAGTTCCTCGCCCGGACGGCCCGGGGGGCGCTTGAGGACTGAAGCTTTCTTT.

Notes on this clone: Other DNA sequences in this sample translate to the same CDR3. This chain joins TRBV5-4 and TRBJ2-1, with 16 nucleotides matching TRBD2. There are 17 residues in the CDR3. The V and J ends lost 4 bases and 6 bases, in that order; junction bases with no gene match: 7. Germline-derived CDR1 and CDR2 are SGHNT and YYREEE (reference sequence). The DNA of the CDR3 is TGTGCCAGCAGCCTACCGGGACTAGCGGGGGGGCCCAATGAGCAGTTCTTC. This sequence encodes CASSLPGLAGGPNEQFF.

J is TRBJ1-1 and V is TRBV28; D is possibly TRBD1 (5 bases). V shed 5 bases and J shed 1 base, with 14 bases lying between them. The CDR3 sequence is 15 residues long. Germline V gene data show CDR1 as MDHEN and CDR2 as SYDVKM. The CDR3 DNA is TGTGCCAGCAGTGTCCTTTGGGGCCGGAACACTGAAGCTTTCTTT. Encoded protein: CASSVLWGRNTEAFF.

The rearrangement links TRBV6-5 to TRBJ1-3; TRBD1 might be the D (6 bases). This CDR3 has 15 residues. V was cut by 6 bases and J by 2 bases, with 14 bases left in between. Germline CDR1 is MNHEY and CDR2 is SVGAGI. The CDR3, as DNA: TGTGCCAGCAGCCGAGGACAGATGGCTGGAAACACCATATATTTT. This sequence encodes CASSRGQMAGNTIYF.

The chain links TRBV9 to TRBJ2-7; D uncertain. This CDR3 region has 15 residues. CDR1 is SGDLS and CDR2 is YYNGEE in the germline V gene. V lost 0 bases and J 0 bases, leaving 10 bases between the germline ends. In DNA, the CDR3 is TGTGCCAGCAGCGTAGCTACAGAAAGCTCCTACGAGCAGTACTTC. Translating it yields CASSVATESSYEQYF.

The chain combines TRBV6-5 with TRBJ1-1; no clear D. The germline V and J ends were trimmed by 6 bases and 1 base, with 12 bases remaining between them. CDR1 is MNHEY, CDR2 SVGAGI, per germline. The CDR3 is made up of 14 amino acids. CDR3 sequence: CASSKSGSNTEAFF. DNA of the CDR3: TGTGCCAGCAGCAAGTCGGGGTCGAACACTGAAGCTTTCTTT.

As regards this clone: A read error may produce the germline difference seen at one junction end. The V and J genes are TRBV29-1 and TRBJ2-1, with 7 nucleotides matching TRBD1. Germline V lookup: CDR1 SQVTM, CDR2 ANQGSEA. CDR3 size: 14 residues. CDR3 region: CSVAGGSSYSEQFF. CDR3 sequence (DNA): TGCAGCGTTGCAGGGGGTAGCTCCTACAGTGAGCAGTTCTTC.

The CDR3 nucleotides read TGCGCCAGCAGTGACGGGGTGGATACGCAGTATTTT. Its protein product is CASSDGVDTQYF. The J gene is TRBJ2-3, the V gene TRBV10-2; D may be TRBD2 (5 bases). Deletions cut 3 bases from V and 6 bases from J, with 7 bases between. Germline V CDR1 and CDR2: WSHSY, SAAADI. This CDR3 spans 12 amino acids.

V is TRBV2 and J is TRBJ1-3; D is unresolved. V lost 3 bases to trimming and J lost 4 bases, with 10 bases between them. CDR1 SNHLY and CDR2 FYNNEI come from the germline V gene. The CDR3 loop spans 14 amino acids. For the CDR3, the DNA is TGTGCCAGCAGTGAGGTTTTGAGCGGAAACACCATATATTTT. Translated, it gives CASSEVLSGNTIYF.

Concerning this clone: The junction differs from germline at one of its ends, possibly a read error. The J gene is TRBJ1-2, the V gene TRBV7-9; the match to TRBD1 covers 9 bases. CDR3 size: 17 residues. Germline assignment: CDR1 SEHNR and CDR2 FQNEAQ (reference sequence). The CDR3 nucleotides are TGTTCCAGCAGCCGTCAAACAGGGGGCTACTCTAACTATGGCTACACCTTC. Protein sequence: CSSSRQTGGYSNYGYTF.

The V and J genes are TRBV5-6 and TRBJ2-5; TRBD1 matches at 8 bases. The end of the DNA is better explained by TRBJ2-7, so the J call may be wrong. From germline, CDR1 is SGHDT and CDR2 YYEEEE. The CDR3 loop spans 14 amino acids. The CDR3 coding sequence is TGTGCCAGCAGCCCGATGGGACAGGCCTACGAGCAGTACTTC. Amino acid sequence: CASSPMGQAYEQYF.

CDR3 region: CASSLAEPTYEQYF. DNA for the CDR3: TGTGCCAGCAGCTTGGCGGAGCCAACCTACGAGCAGTACTTC. This chain connects TRBV5-4 to TRBJ2-7; no clear D gene. Per germline, CDR1 SGHNT and CDR2 YYREEE (reference sequence). The CDR3 totals 14 residues. V was pared by 0 bases and J by 2 bases, with 9 bases between.

This clone was detected a few times. The chain employs TRBV30 and TRBJ2-4; 7 positions match TRBD2. This CDR3 spans 14 amino acids. Germline V gene sequence: CDR1 GTSNPN, CDR2 SVGIG (reference sequence). J lost 4 bases, V lost 0 bases, and 3 bases had no gene match. CDR3 nucleotide sequence: TGTGCCTGGAGTGTAGCTAGCGGTAAAAACATTCAGTACTTC. It specifies CAWSVASGKNIQYF.

This clone turned up a few times. The chain employs TRBV11-2 and TRBJ1-1; possibly TRBD1 for D (6 bases). Trimming stripped 2 bases from V and 7 bases from J, with 14 bases between. The CDR3 runs to 14 residues. Germline V lookup: CDR1 SGHAT, CDR2 FQNNGV. CDR3 coding DNA: TGTGCCAGCAGCTTACAGGGGCTAGGTAATGAAGCTTTCTTT. Residues: CASSLQGLGNEAFF.

The rearrangement joins TRBV5-4 to TRBJ2-1; maybe TRBD2 (6 bases). CDR1 is SGHNT, CDR2 YYREEE, per germline (reference sequence). There are 15 residues in the CDR3. With 0 bases removed from V and 7 bases from J, the gap between germline ends came to 14 bases. The CDR3 loop is CASSLDGGITNEQFF. In DNA, the CDR3 is TGTGCCAGCAGCTTGGACGGCGGGATAACGAATGAGCAGTTCTTC.

This chain links TRBV28 with TRBJ1-2; 7 bases are a match to TRBD1. The germline CDR1 and CDR2 sequences are MDHEN and SYDVKM. The CDR3 consists of 14 residues. V shed 8 bases, J shed 3 bases, and the junction held 9 bases outside the gene matches. The CDR3 spells CASRQGQYHYGYTF. The DNA for the CDR3 is TGTGCCAGCCGCCAGGGACAGTACCACTATGGCTACACCTTC.